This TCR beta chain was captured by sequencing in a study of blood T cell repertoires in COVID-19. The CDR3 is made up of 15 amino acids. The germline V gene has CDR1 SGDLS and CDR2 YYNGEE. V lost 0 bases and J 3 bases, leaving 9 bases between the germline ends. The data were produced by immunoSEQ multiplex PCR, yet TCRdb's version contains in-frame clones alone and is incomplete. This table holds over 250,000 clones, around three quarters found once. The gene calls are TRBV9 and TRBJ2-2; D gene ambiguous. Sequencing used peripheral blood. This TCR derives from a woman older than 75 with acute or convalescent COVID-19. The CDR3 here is CASSVDIGDTGELFF. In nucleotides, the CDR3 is TGTGCCAGCAGCGTAGATATAGGAGACACCGGGGAGCTGTTTTTT.